This entry features one TCR beta chain sequence. The target antigen is unknown. The source of the sample is a study of blood T cells in healthy people across ages. General study points: A strong correlation was found between TCR beta diversity and the percentage of naive T cells. Both naive CD4+ cell counts and diversity were greater in long-lived donors than in aged donors.

Then a second PCR, running about 6 to 11 cycles, was carried out with a sample-barcoded 5' primer and a J-beta primer mix. TCRdb called the 5' RACE reads again in MiXCR, with one record for every CDR3 protein. The table shows over 1,500,000 distinct CDR3 sequences, with more than 35% occurring only once. The CDR3 has 12 amino acids. Trimming took off 7 bases at V and 7 bases at J, with 13 bases between the two ends. Each sample had at least 7 million PBMCs isolated. The sequenced material came from blood. The chain uses TRBV12-3 or TRBV12-4 and TRBJ2-5, with D possibly TRBD2 on 5 matching bases. This receptor was obtained from a human donor in good health. CDR3 sequence (DNA): TGTGCCAGCACCCTAGCCCCCGGGACCCAGTACTTC. Translated, it gives CASTLAPGTQYF.